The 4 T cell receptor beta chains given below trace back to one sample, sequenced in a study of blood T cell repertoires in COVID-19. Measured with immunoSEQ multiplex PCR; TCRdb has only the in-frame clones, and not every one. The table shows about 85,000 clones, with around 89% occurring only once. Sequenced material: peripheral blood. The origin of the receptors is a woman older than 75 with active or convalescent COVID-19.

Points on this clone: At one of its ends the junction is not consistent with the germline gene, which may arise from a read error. For the CDR3, the DNA is TGTGCCAGCAGCTTCTCCGGGAGCTACGATGAGCAGTTCTTC. The encoded protein is CASSFSGSYDEQFF. V is TRBV7-6 and J is TRBJ2-1; tentative D call: TRBD2 (6 bases). Germline assignment: CDR1 SGHVS and CDR2 FNYEAQ. This CDR3 is built from 14 residues.

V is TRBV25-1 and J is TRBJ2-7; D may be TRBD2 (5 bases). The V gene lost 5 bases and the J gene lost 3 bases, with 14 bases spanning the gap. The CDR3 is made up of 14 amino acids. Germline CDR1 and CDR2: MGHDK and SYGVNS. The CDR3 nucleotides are TGTGCCAGCAGTAAATCCGGGAACCTCTACGAGCAGTACTTC. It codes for CASSKSGNLYEQYF.

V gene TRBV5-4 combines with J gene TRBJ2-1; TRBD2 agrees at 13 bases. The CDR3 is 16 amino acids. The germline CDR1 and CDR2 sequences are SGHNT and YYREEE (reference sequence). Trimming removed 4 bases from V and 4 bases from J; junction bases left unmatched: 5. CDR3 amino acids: CASSPGLAGVYNEQFF. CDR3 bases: TGTGCCAGCAGCCCTGGACTAGCGGGAGTATACAATGAGCAGTTCTTC.

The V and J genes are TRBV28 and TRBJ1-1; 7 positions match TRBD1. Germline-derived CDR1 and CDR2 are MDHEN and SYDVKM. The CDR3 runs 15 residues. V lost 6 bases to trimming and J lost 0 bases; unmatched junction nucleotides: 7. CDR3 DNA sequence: TGTGCCAGCAGCCGCCCGGGACAGATGAACACTGAAGCTTTCTTT. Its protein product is CASSRPGQMNTEAFF.